This T cell receptor (beta chain) was identified in a study of identical twins. General study points: Twins shared out-of-frame alpha sequences with excess low generation probability. Clonotypes of the beta chain that were abundant in cord blood carried fewer insertions (memory repertoires showed none).

Regarding this clonotype: Its target is not known.

Donors were all healthy Caucasians. TCRdb processed the 5' RACE reads anew with MiXCR; each CDR3 protein has one entry. In the table there are 400,000 to 500,000 distinct CDR3 sequences, about 18% of which are singletons. Trimming shortened V by 5 bases and J by 1 base, and 14 bases separated the two germline ends. The germline CDR1 and CDR2 sequences are SGHTA and FQGNSA. There are 15 residues in the CDR3. The clonotype was recovered from a man aged 50 or older in good health. The J gene is TRBJ2-5, the V gene TRBV7-2, with a tentative D call TRBD1 (6 bases). The sequenced sample consisted of naive T cells sorted from blood. The CDR3 loop reads CASSQSPQGQETQYF. The CDR3 region has the DNA TGTGCCAGCAGCCAGTCCCCACAGGGCCAAGAGACCCAGTACTTC. Looking up the rest from reference TRBV7-2 and TRBJ2-5 gives the full variable domain: GAGVSQSPSNKVTEKGKDVELRCDPISGHTALYWYRQSLGQGLEFLIYFQGNSAPDKSGLPSDRFSAERTGGSVSTLTIQRTQQEDSAVYLCASSQSPQGQETQYFGPGTRLLVL.